Here is one T cell receptor (beta chain) with its context. Germline values: CDR1 WSHSY, CDR2 SAAADI. Trimming took 3 bases from V and 3 from J, leaving 11 bases between them. This CDR3 is built from 15 residues. The sample is drawn from a study of tumor and adjacent non-tumor tissue in lung cancer. This sample's RNA came from whole unsorted tissue. The library came from three nested PCR rounds adapted from ARM-PCR protocols. TCRdb reprocessed the multiplex PCR reads with MiXCR, giving one entry per CDR3 protein. The table includes over 110,000 distinct CDR3 sequences, about 71% detected once. The TCR originated in a man between 60 and 70 years old with small cell lung cancer. The gene calls are TRBV10-2 and TRBJ2-2; D uncertain. Sequenced sample: lung tumor tissue. The CDR3 reads CASSDNISYTGELFF. The CDR3, as DNA: TGCGCCAGCAGTGACAACATAAGCTACACCGGGGAGCTGTTTTTT.